This note documents a single T cell receptor beta chain sequence. Its antigen is not identified. CDR3 size: 15 residues. Constant-segment primers were used for 5'RACE, and the resulting TCR alpha and TCR beta cDNA libraries carried sample barcodes and UMIs. MiXCR was run by TCRdb on the 5' RACE reads, yielding one entry per CDR3 protein. The sample holds hundreds of thousands of distinct CDR3 sequences, roughly 19% seen once. The sample originates from a study of T-cell memory formation after mild COVID-19. About the study: Across donors, TCR clusters were largely donor specific.

Notes on the study in general: CM and EM subsets held most contracting CD4+ clones; EMRA held CD8+ ones.

The rearrangement links TRBV1 to TRBJ2-7; TRBD2 was called by the table and not checked on the DNA. TRBV1 is classified as a pseudogene. This TCR was sampled from a man in his late teens or twenties who had mild COVID-19 (a few samples of this study predate the infection). Cell type and time point are not known. Specimen: PBMCs or a T cell subset sorted from them (not recorded which). In nucleotides, the CDR3 is TGCACCAGCAGCTTCACTATAGCGGGGGAATACGAGCAGTACTTC. As protein: CTSSFTIAGEYEQYF.